The next 10 T cell receptor beta chains were all read from a single sample in a study of tumor-infiltrating lymphocytes in primary liver carcinoma. The template, roughly 0.45 ug total RNA, yielded TCR beta cDNA made with a constant-region primer. ARM-PCR, slightly modified, supplied the TCR beta libraries through three nested multiplex PCR rounds. Researchers ran the first two PCR rounds for roughly 11 cycles each with TRBV1-TRBV30 forward primers and a C-beta reverse primer. TCRdb processed the multiplex PCR reads anew with MiXCR; each CDR3 protein has one entry. Here the sample spans 95,000 to 150,000 distinct CDR3 sequences, about two thirds being singletons. Taking about 18-32 mg of unsorted bulk tissue, the authors co-extracted RNA and DNA. The sequenced sample consisted of tumor-adjacent normal liver tissue. These receptors came from a woman aged 55-75 years with primary liver carcinoma and hepatitis B virus infection.

The rearrangement uses TRBV11-2 and TRBJ1-2; D is ambiguous. V gave up 5 bases and J gave up 5 bases, with 9 bases separating them. This CDR3 contains 12 residues. Per the germline V gene, CDR1 is SGHAT and CDR2 is FQNNGV. The CDR3 DNA reads as TGTGCCAGCAGCCTGGCCTTATATGGCTACACCTTC. It is translated as CASSLALYGYTF.

For this clonotype: A read error may produce the germline difference seen at one junction end. The rearrangement uses TRBV11-2 and TRBJ2-7; TRBD2 is a possible D gene (6 bases). The CDR3 spans 15 residues. Germline-derived CDR1 and CDR2 are SGHAT and FQNNGV. The CDR3 loop reads CASNLLTGVIYEEYF. In nucleotides, the CDR3 is TGTGCCAGTAACTTATTGACGGGAGTGATCTACGAGGAGTACTTC.

A note on this clonotype: A read error may produce the germline difference seen at one junction end. This chain links TRBV28 with TRBJ1-2, with 8 bases fitting TRBD1. Per germline, CDR1 MDHEN and CDR2 SYDVKM. The length of the CDR3 is 16 residues. CDR3 protein: CASSFLTGTGDDGYTF. The CDR3 DNA sequence: TGTGCCAGCAGTTTCCTTACAGGGACAGGAGATGATGGCTACACTTTC.

This clonotype was found a few times. The J gene is TRBJ2-1, the V gene TRBV7-3; D ambiguous. V was clipped by 4 bases and J by 5 bases, with 15 bases between them. The length of the CDR3 is 15 residues. CDR1 is SGHTA, CDR2 FQGTGA, per germline. The CDR3: CASSSDLGGNNEQFF. CDR3 DNA sequence: TGTGCCAGCAGCTCCGACCTAGGTGGGAACAATGAGCAGTTCTTC.

The chain employs TRBV24-1 and TRBJ2-1; TRBD1 matches at 8 bases. V was pared by 4 bases and J by 6 bases, with 13 bases of the junction left unmatched. Germline values: CDR1 KGHDR, CDR2 SFDVKD. The CDR3 has 17 amino acids. The CDR3, as DNA: TGTGCCACCAGTGAACCGACCACAGGGGGTGGTTTCAATGAGCAGTTCTTC. Protein: CATSEPTTGGGFNEQFF.

The rearrangement uses TRBV14 and TRBJ2-2; no clear D gene. The V gene's germline CDR1 is SGHDN and CDR2 FVKESK. V was trimmed by 1 base and J by 3 bases, leaving 12 bases between them. The CDR3 extends over 16 amino acids. CDR3 DNA sequence: TGTGCCAGCAGCCAAGCGGAGATCCAGGACACCGGGGAGCTGTTTTTT. Its protein product is CASSQAEIQDTGELFF.

This clonotype appeared many times. This rearrangement joins TRBV24-1 to TRBJ2-3; D gene ambiguous. Germline V gives CDR1 KGHDR, CDR2 SFDVKD. V gave up 4 bases and J gave up 1 base, with 8 bases separating them. This CDR3 is built from 14 residues. The CDR3 region has the DNA TGTGCCACCAGTGACCCCGGCCGCACAGATACGCAGTATTTT. Translating it yields CATSDPGRTDTQYF.

The chain uses TRBV5-6 and TRBJ2-7; no clear D gene. The CDR3 covers 14 residues. Germline assignment: CDR1 SGHDT and CDR2 YYEEEE. V lost 5 bases and J lost 7, with 19 bases in between. Here the CDR3 DNA reads TGTGCCAGCAGATGGGGTACAGACCTCTGGGAGCAGTACTTC. Encoded protein: CASRWGTDLWEQYF.

On this clonotype itself: In this CDR3 the conserved last residue, phenylalanine or tryptophan, is missing, so a read error is likely. The rearrangement joins TRBV4-2 to TRBJ2-5; TRBD2 matches at 8 bases. Germline CDR1 is LGHNA and CDR2 is YNFKEQ. The V gene end was trimmed by 4 bases and the J gene end by 4 bases; junction bases not matched to a gene: 8. This CDR3 has 15 residues. CDR3 amino acids: CASSLPSGGRETQYL. The CDR3 nucleotides are TGTGCCAGCAGCCTACCAAGCGGGGGCAGAGAGACCCAGTACTTA.

Comment on this clonotype: One end of the junction does not line up with germline, which may come from a read error. This rearrangement joins TRBV5-1 to TRBJ1-1; maybe TRBD1 (6 bases). The germline V gene encodes CDR1 SGHRS and CDR2 YFSETQ. CDR3 length equals 14 residues. The CDR3 spells CASSLGTANTEALF. CDR3 bases: TGCGCCAGCAGCTTGGGGACAGCTAACACTGAAGCTTTATTT.